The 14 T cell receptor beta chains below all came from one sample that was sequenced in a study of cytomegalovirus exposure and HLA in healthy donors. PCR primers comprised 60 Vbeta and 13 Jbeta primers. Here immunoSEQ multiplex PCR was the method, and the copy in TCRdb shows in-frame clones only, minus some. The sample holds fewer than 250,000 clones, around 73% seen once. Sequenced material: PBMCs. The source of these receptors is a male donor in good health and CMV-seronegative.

CDR3 bases: TGTGCCAGCAGCTTGATCAGGGTCAATGAGCAGTTCTTC. It codes for CASSLIRVNEQFF. The chain joins TRBV7-9 to TRBJ2-1; D is possibly TRBD1 (5 bases). The germline V gene encodes CDR1 SEHNR and CDR2 FQNEAQ (reference sequence). V was trimmed by 3 bases and J by 6 bases, leaving 9 bases between them. The CDR3 runs 13 residues.

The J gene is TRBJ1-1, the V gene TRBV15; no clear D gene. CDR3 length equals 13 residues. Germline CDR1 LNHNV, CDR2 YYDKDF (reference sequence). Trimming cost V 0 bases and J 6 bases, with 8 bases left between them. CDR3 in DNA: TGTGCCACCAGCAGAGATCCGGTGGCTGAAGCTTTCTTT. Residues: CATSRDPVAEAFF.

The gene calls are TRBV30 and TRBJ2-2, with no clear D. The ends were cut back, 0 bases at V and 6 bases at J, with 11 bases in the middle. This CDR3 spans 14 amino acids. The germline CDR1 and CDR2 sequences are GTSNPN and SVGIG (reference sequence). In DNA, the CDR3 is TGTGCCTGGAGTGTAAGCAGGCCCCCCGGGGAGCTGTTTTTT. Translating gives CAWSVSRPPGELFF.

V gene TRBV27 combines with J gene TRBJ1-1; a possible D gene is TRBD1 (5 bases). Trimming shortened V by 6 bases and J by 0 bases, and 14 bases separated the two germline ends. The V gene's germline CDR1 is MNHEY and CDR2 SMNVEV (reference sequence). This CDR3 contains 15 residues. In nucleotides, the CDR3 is TGTGCCAGCAGGATGGAGGGGAGCATGAACACTGAAGCTTTCTTT. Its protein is CASRMEGSMNTEAFF.

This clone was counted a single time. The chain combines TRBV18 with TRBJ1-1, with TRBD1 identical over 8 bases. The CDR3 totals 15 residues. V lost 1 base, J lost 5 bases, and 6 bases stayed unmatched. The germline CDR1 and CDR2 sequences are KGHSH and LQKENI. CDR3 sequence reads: CASSPLKQGGTEAFF. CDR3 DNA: TGTGCCAGCTCACCACTGAAACAGGGGGGTACTGAAGCTTTCTTT.

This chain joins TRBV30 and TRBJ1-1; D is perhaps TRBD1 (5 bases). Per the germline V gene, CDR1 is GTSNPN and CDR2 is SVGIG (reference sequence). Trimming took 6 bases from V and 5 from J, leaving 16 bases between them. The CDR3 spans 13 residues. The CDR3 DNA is TGTGCCTGTCAGGGCTCCCAATGGACTGAAGCTTTCTTT. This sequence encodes CACQGSQWTEAFF.

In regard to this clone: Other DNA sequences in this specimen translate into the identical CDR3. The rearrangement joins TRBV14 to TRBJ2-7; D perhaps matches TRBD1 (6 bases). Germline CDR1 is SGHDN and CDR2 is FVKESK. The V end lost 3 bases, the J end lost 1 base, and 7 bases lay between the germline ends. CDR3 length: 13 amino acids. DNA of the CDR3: TGTGCCAGCAGCCATCAGGGGTCCTACGAGCAGTACTTC. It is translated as CASSHQGSYEQYF.

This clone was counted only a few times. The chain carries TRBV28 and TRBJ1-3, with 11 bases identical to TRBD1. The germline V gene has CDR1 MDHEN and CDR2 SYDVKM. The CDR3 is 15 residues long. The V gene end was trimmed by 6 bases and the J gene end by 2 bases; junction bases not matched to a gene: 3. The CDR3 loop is CASRGTGGAGNTIYF. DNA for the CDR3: TGTGCCAGCAGGGGGACAGGGGGGGCTGGAAACACCATATATTTT.

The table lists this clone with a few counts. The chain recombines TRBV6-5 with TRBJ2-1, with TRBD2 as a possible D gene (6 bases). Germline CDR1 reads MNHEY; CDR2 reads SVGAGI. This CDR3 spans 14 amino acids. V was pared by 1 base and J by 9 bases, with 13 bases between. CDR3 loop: CASSYFGGPSEQFF. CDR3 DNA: TGTGCCAGCAGTTACTTTGGAGGGCCCAGTGAGCAGTTCTTC.

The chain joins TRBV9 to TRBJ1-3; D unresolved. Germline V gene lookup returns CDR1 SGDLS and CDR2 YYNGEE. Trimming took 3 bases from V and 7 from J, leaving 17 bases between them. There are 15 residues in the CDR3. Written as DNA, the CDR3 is TGTGCCAGCAGCGCCTACGCGGGAAACGGGAACACCATATATTTT. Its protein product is CASSAYAGNGNTIYF.

The CDR3 loop reads CASSPRQGLADTQYF. The CDR3 DNA sequence: TGTGCCAGCAGCCCCCGACAGGGTCTAGCGGATACGCAGTATTTT. The chain uses TRBV9 and TRBJ2-3; a possible D gene is TRBD1 (7 bases). V dropped 4 bases and J dropped 6 bases, with 18 bases sitting between them. The CDR3 sequence is 15 residues long. From germline, CDR1 is SGDLS and CDR2 YYNGEE.

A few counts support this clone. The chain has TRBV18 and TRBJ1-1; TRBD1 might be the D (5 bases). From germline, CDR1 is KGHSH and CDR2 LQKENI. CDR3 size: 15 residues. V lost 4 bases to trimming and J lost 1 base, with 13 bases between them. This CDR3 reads CASSRSRVGNTEAFF. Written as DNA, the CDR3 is TGTGCCAGCTCACGATCCAGGGTGGGGAACACTGAAGCTTTCTTT. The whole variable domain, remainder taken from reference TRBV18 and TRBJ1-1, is NAGVMQNPRHLVRRRGQEARLRCSPMKGHSHVYWYRQLPEEGLKFMVYLQKENIIDESGMPKERFSAEFPKEGPSILRIQQVVRGDSAAYFCASSRSRVGNTEAFFGQGTRLTVV.

CDR3 DNA sequence: TGTGCCAGCAGGATATCCGTGGGGAGCACCGGGGAGCTGTTTTTT. Amino acid sequence: CASRISVGSTGELFF. The rearrangement uses TRBV27 and TRBJ2-2; D may be TRBD2 (5 bases). Germline assignment: CDR1 MNHEY and CDR2 SMNVEV (reference sequence). The germline V and J ends were trimmed by 6 bases and 4 bases, with 15 bases remaining between them. The CDR3 has 15 amino acids.

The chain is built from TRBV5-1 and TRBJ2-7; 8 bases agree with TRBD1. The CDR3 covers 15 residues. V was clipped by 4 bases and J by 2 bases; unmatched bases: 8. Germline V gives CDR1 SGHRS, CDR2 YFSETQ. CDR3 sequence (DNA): TGCGCCAGCAGCCCTTCCGACAGGGGCCCCTACGAGCAGTACTTC. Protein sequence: CASSPSDRGPYEQYF.